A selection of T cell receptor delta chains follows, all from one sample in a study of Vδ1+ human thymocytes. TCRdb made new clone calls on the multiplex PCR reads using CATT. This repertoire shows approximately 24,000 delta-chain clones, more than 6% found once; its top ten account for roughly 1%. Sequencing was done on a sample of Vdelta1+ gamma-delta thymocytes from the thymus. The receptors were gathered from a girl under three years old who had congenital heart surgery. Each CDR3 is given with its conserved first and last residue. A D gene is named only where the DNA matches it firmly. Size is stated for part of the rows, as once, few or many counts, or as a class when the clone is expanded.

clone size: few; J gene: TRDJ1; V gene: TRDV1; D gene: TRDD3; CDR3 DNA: TGTGCTCTTGGGGAAGGCCTTCCTACTGGGGGATACTTTTTTGAGAAACTCATCTTT; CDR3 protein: CALGEGLPTGGYFFEKLIF
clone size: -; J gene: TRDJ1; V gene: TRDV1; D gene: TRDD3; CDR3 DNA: TGTGCTCTTGGGGGCCGAACCTACGTACCCTCTGGGGGGCTCGGGTACACCGATAAACTCATCTTT; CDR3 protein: CALGGRTYVPSGGLGYTDKLIF
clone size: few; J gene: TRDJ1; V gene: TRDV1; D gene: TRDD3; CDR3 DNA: TGTGCTCTTGGGGAATCTGGGACTGGGGGCCCTATGAGGCTCATCTTT; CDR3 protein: CALGESGTGGPMRLIF
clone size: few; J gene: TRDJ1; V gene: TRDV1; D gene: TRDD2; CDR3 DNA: TGTGCTCTTGGGGAACGCCCTTCCTGTACTGTAAGATGCACCGATAAACTCATCTTT; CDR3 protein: CALGERPSCTVRCTDKLIF
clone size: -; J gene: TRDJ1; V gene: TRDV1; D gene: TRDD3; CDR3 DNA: TGTGCTCTTGGGGAGGCCTTCCAGGCCTACTGGGGGATACTTGAGGGCCGATTGGGACTCATCTTT; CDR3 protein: CALGEAFQAYWGILEGRLGLIF
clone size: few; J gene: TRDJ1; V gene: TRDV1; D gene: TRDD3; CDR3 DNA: TGTGCTCTTGGGGAAGATGCGCTGGGGGATATATCAGATAAACTCATCTTT; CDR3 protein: CALGEDALGDISDKLIF
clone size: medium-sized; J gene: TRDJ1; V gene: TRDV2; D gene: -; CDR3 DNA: TGTGCCTGTGACCCCTTACTGGGTACCCACTACACCGATAAACTCATCTTT; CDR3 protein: CACDPLLGTHYTDKLIF
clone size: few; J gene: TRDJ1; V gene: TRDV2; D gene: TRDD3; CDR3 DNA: TGTGCCTGTGACACCCCCCAGGCTGGGGGATACGGCACGCACACCGATAAACTCATCTTT; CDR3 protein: CACDTPQAGGYGTHTDKLIF
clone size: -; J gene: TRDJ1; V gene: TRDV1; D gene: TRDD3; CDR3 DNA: TGTGCTCTTGGGAACGCCGACTTCCTGTCTGGGGGATTGGGACTCATCTTT; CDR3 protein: CALGNADFLSGGLGLIF
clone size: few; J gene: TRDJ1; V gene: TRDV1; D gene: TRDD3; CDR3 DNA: TGTGCTCTTGAACTTGGGGGATACGCGAGGACCGATAAACTCATCTTT; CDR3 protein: CALELGGYARTDKLIF
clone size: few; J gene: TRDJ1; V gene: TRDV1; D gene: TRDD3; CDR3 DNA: TGTGCTCTTAGGGACCGAGATCCTATCCGTGTACTCTGGGGGACTCTATACACCGATAAACTCATCTTT; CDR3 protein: CALRDRDPIRVLWGTLYTDKLIF
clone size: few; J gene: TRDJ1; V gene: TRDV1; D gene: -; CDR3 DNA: TGTGCTCTTGGGGAACTGGGAGCCTTCGGTACTGGCCTCTACACCGATAAACTCATCTTT; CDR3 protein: CALGELGAFGTGLYTDKLIF
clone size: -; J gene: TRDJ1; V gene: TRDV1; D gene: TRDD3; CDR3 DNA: TGTGCTCTTGGGGAACTCGGAAGCGTCTCTTACTGGGGGATAGGCGGACTCATCTTT; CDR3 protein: CALGELGSVSYWGIGGLIF
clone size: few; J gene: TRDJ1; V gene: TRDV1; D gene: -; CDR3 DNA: TGTGCTCTTGGGGAAGTCTTCCCGTTCACCGATAAACTCATCTTT; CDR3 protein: CALGEVFPFTDKLIF
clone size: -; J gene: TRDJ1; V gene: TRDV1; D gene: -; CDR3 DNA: TGTGCTCTTGGGGAACTATTACTCCCTTATTACACCGATAAACTCATCTTT; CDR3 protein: CALGELLLPYYTDKLIF
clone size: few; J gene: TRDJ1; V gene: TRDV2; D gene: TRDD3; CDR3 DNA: TGTGCCTGTGAGCTGGGGGATACGCCTGTCGACAAACTCATCTTT; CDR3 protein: CACELGDTPVDKLIF
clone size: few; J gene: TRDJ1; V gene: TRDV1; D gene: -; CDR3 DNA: TGTGCTCTTGGGGAACTGAGCCAGAGGCCCTATAAACTCATCTTT; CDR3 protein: CALGELSQRPYKLIF
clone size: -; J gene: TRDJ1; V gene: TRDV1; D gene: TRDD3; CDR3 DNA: TGTGCTCTTGGGGAACTGCACCCCTTAGACTGGGGGAGGACCGATAAACTCATCTTT; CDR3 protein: CALGELHPLDWGRTDKLIF
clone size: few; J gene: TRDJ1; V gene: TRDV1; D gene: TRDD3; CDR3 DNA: TGTGCTCTTGGGAACCATCCACACGCTCTTCCGCCCGGGGATACGACCGGTAAACTCATCTTT; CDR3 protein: CALGNHPHALPPGDTTGKLIF
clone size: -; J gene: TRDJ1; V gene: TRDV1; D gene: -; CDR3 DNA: TGTGCTCTTGGGGAACTGCGGGGGGACATTACCGATAAACTCATCTTT; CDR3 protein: CALGELRGDITDKLIF
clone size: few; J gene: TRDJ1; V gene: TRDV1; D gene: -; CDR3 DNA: TGTGCTCTTGGGGAACGAATACTTGCGCGGCCCGGGGGACCCTTAGTCATCTTT; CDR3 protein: CALGERILARPGGPLVIF
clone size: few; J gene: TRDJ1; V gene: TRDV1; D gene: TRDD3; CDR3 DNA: TGTGCTCTTGGGGAACTCCCTCCTACTGGGGGGGTCCGCGATAAACTCATCTTT; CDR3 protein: CALGELPPTGGVRDKLIF
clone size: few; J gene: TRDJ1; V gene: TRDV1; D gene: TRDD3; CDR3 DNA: TGTGCTCTTGGGGAACTAGCGAAACGCCCGAAGGCCACTGGGGGATACGAAGGGTACACCGATAAACTCATCTTT; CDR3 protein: CALGELAKRPKATGGYEGYTDKLIF
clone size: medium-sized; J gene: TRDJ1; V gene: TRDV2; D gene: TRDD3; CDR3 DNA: TGTGCCTGTGACACTACTGGGCACTACTGGGGGCTGTACACCGATAAACTCATCTTT; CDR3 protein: CACDTTGHYWGLYTDKLIF
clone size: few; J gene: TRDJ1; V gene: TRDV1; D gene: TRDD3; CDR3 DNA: TGTGCTCTTGGGACCCCCCACCGGGGGTTGGGGGATTCAGATAAACTCATCTTT; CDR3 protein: CALGTPHRGLGDSDKLIF
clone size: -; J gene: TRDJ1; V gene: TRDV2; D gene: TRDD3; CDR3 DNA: TGTGCCTGTGCGCACCCTACTTCTCACTGGGGGACAGGGAAGTACACCGATAAACTCATCTTT; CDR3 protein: CACAHPTSHWGTGKYTDKLIF
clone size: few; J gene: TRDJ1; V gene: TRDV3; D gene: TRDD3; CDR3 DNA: TGTGCCCCTACTGGGGGACCCATGTACACCGATAAACTCATCTTT; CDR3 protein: CAPTGGPMYTDKLIF
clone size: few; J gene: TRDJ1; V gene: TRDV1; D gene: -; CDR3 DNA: TGTGCTCTTGGGGAACGCCTAAGCACCGATAAACTCATCTTT; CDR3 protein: CALGERLSTDKLIF
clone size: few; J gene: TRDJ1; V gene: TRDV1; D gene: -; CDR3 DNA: TGTGCTCTTGGGGAAGGGGCACCGGTACCGCTGGGAAATTTCTACACCGATAAACTCATCTTT; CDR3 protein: CALGEGAPVPLGNFYTDKLIF
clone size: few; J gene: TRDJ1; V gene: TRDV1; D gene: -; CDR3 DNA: TGTGCTCTTGGGGAACTAATCTCCTACGTAGGAGGAAAAGGCCCCAAACTCATCTTT; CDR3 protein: CALGELISYVGGKGPKLIF
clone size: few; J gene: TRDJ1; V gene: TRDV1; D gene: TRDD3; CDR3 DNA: TGTGCTCTTGGGGAACTAGGCGTACTGGGGGGTTCCGATAAACTCATCTTT; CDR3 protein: CALGELGVLGGSDKLIF
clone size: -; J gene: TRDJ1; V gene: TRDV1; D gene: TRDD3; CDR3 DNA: TGTGCTCTTGGGGAACTTTCCTCGACCGTACTGGGGGCCCCCGTGTACACCGATAAACTCATCTTT; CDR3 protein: CALGELSSTVLGAPVYTDKLIF
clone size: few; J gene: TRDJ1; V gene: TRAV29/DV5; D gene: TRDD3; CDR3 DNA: TGTGCAGCACTCCTGGAGTCAGTACTGGGGGACCCGGGGGGGGTCGATAAACTCATCTTT; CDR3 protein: CAALLESVLGDPGGVDKLIF
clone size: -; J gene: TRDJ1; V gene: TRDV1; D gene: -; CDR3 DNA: TGTGCTCTTGGGGAACTCTCCTTGCTTTCCTACTGGGGAGACGCTGGGACCGATAAACTCATCTTT; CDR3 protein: CALGELSLLSYWGDAGTDKLIF
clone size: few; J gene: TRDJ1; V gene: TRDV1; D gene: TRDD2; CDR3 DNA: TGTGCTCTTGGGGAATCCCACTTCCTACCTGGGGTCCACACCGATAAACTCATCTTT; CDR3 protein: CALGESHFLPGVHTDKLIF
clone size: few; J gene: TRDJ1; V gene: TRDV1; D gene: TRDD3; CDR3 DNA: TGTGCTCTTCCACCTAATCCGGCCTTTACTGGGGGACCCCGGGCTGGACTCATCTTT; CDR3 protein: CALPPNPAFTGGPRAGLIF
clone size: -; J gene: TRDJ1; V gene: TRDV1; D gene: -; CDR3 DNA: TGTGCTCTTGGGGAACTAGAGGGATCCCTACCCCACACCGATAAACTCATCTTT; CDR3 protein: CALGELEGSLPHTDKLIF
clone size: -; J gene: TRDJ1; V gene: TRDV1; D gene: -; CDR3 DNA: TGTGCTCTTGGGGAACTTATCCTAGCCGACACCGATAAACTCATCTTT; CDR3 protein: CALGELILADTDKLIF
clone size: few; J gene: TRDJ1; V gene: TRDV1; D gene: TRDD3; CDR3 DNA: TGTGCTCTTGGGGAAAGGAGTGGGGGATACGAGGACACCGATAAACTCATCTTT; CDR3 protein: CALGERSGGYEDTDKLIF
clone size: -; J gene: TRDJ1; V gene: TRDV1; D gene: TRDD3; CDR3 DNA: TGTGCTCTTGGGACCCACCACCCTAATCGCCTGCTAGGTACTGGGGACCCCTCGTACACCGATAAACTCATCTTT; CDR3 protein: CALGTHHPNRLLGTGDPSYTDKLIF
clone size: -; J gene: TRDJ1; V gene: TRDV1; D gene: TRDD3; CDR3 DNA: TGTGCTCTTGGGGAAGTCTGGGGGTCGCCGTACACCGATAAACTCATCTTT; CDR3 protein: CALGEVWGSPYTDKLIF
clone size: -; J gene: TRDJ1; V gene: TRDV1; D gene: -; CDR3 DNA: TGTGCTCCTGGGAGGAAACGGGTCGATAAACTCATCTTT; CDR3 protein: CAPGRKRVDKLIF
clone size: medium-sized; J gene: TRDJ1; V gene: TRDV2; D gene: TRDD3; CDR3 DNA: TGTGCCTGTGACCCCGGGCCACTCTGGGGGATACGCAGGGGCGATAAACTCATCTTT; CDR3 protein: CACDPGPLWGIRRGDKLIF
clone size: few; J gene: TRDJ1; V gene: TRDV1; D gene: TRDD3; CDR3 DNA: TGTGCTCTTGGGGACCAACTTCGGGGTTTGACCCTAGTGGGGGATACCGATAAACTCATCTTT; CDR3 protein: CALGDQLRGLTLVGDTDKLIF
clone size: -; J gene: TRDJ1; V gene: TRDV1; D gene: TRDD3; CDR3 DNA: TGTGCTCTTGGGGAACTCCGCCTAGACGTGACTGGGGGATGGACCGATAAACTCATCTTT; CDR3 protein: CALGELRLDVTGGWTDKLIF